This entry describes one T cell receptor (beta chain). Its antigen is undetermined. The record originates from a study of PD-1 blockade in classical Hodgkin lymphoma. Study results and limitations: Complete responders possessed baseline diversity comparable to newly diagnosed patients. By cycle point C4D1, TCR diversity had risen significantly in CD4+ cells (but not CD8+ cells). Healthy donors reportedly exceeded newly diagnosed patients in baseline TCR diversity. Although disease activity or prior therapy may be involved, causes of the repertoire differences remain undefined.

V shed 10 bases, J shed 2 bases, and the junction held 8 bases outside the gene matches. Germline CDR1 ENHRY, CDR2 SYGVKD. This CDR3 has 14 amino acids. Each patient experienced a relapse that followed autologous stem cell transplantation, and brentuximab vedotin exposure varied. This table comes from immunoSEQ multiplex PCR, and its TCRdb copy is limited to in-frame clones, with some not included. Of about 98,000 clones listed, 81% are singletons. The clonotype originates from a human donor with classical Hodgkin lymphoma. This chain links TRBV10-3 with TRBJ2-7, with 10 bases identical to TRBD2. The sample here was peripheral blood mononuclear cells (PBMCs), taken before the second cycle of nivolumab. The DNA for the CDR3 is TGTGCCACAACCCGGACTAGCGGAACCTACGAGCAGTACTTC. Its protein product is CATTRTSGTYEQYF.